Sequencing of this TCR beta chain was carried out in a study of T cell changes during pregnancy in multiple sclerosis. Here immunoSEQ multiplex PCR was the method, and the copy in TCRdb shows in-frame clones only, minus some. The sample has about 69,000 clones, 75% to 90% seen once. Deletions cut 3 bases from V and 5 bases from J, with 11 bases between. Per germline, CDR1 SGHNT and CDR2 YYREEE (reference sequence). This CDR3 is 13 amino acids long. The TCR originated in a female donor with multiple sclerosis, enrolled in a pregnancy study. This sample comprised peripheral blood, obtained before pregnancy. This chain uses TRBV5-4 with TRBJ2-5; tentatively, D is TRBD2 (5 bases). The CDR3 bases are TGTGCCAGCAGCTCCGAGGGCCGGGAGACCCAGTACTTC. Its protein product is CASSSEGRETQYF.